A selection of T cell receptor beta chains follows, all from one sample in a study of T cell repertoires in cytomegalovirus infection. TCRdb processed the reads anew with MiXCR; each CDR3 protein has one entry. The table has under 200,000 distinct CDR3 sequences, 8% to 10% seen once. The sequencing sample was made of PBMCs. All receptors derive from a human donor in good health (CMV status not recorded). Some clones in this sample may be carry-over from other donors' samples. Each CDR3 is given with its conserved first and last residue. A D gene is named only where the DNA matches it firmly. Size is stated for part of the rows, as once, few or many counts, or as a class when the clone is expanded.

CASSLSSGGTGELFF TGTGCCAGCAGTTTATCGTCGGGCGGCACCGGGGAGCTGTTTTTT TRBV27 few NA 15 TRBJ2-2
CATSRDGRQTYEQYF TGTGCCACCAGCAGAGATGGTAGGCAGACCTACGAGCAGTACTTC TRBV15 few NA 15 TRBJ2-7
CASRLDAGQPQHF TGTGCCAGCAGGCTGGACGCGGGACAGCCCCAGCATTTT TRBV12-3/TRBV12-4 many NA 13 TRBJ1-5
CASSLDGTTQYF TGTGCCAGCAGCTTAGATGGGACTACGCAGTATTTT TRBV7-2 NA NA 12 TRBJ2-3
CATSQEQNSPLHF TGTGCCACCAGCCAAGAACAAAATTCACCCCTCCACTTT TRBV10-3 NA NA 13 TRBJ1-6
CASSYSGAGPYEQYF TGTGCCAGCAGTTACTCCGGAGCGGGACCCTACGAGCAGTACTTC TRBV6-2/TRBV6-3 NA TRBD2 15 TRBJ2-7
CSAFRTDGYGYTF TGCAGTGCGTTCAGGACGGACGGCTATGGCTACACCTTC TRBV20-1 few NA 13 TRBJ1-2
CASSLWGVGELFF TGTGCCAGCAGTTTGTGGGGCGTCGGGGAGCTGTTTTTT TRBV28 NA NA 13 TRBJ2-2
CASSFGNSPLHF TGTGCCAGCAGTTTCGGTAATTCACCCCTCCACTTT TRBV12-3/TRBV12-4 many NA 12 TRBJ1-6
CASSLAGAGSEAFF TGTGCCAGCAGCTTAGCGGGCGCGGGCTCTGAAGCTTTCTTT TRBV7-8 many NA 14 TRBJ1-1
CASSLGRSSGTRPILDTQYF TGTGCCAGCAGCTTAGGTCGAAGTTCCGGGACTAGACCCATCTTGGATACGCAGTATTTT TRBV7-2 many TRBD2 20 TRBJ2-3
CSARDPDRGPFLNTEAFF TGCAGTGCTAGAGACCCGGACAGGGGGCCCTTTTTGAACACTGAAGCTTTCTTT TRBV20-1 NA TRBD1 18 TRBJ1-1
CAISDIETQYF TGTGCCATCAGTGATATAGAGACCCAGTACTTC TRBV10-3 few NA 11 TRBJ2-5
CASSLSGDTYNEQFF TGTGCCAGCAGTTTATCGGGGGACACCTACAATGAGCAGTTCTTC TRBV28 NA NA 15 TRBJ2-1
CASSIGTGDYEQYF TGTGCCAGTAGTATTGGGACAGGGGACTACGAGCAGTACTTC TRBV19 few TRBD1 14 TRBJ2-7
CASSLRLAGADEQYF TGTGCCAGCAGTTTGCGGCTAGCGGGAGCCGACGAGCAGTACTTC TRBV28 few TRBD2 15 TRBJ2-7
CASSLVLGGRTGELFF TGTGCCAGCAGCTTGGTGTTAGGGGGTCGTACCGGGGAGCTGTTTTTT TRBV7-3 few NA 16 TRBJ2-2
CASSLVGGPGTGELFF TGTGCCAGCAGCTTAGTTGGGGGGCCCGGCACCGGGGAGCTGTTTTTT TRBV7-2 many NA 16 TRBJ2-2
CASSFLVANTEAFF TGTGCCAGCAGTTTTTTGGTGGCGAACACTGAAGCTTTCTTT TRBV12-3/TRBV12-4 few NA 14 TRBJ1-1
CSATRQGALREKLFF TGCAGTGCTACCAGACAGGGGGCTCTGCGGGAAAAACTGTTTTTT TRBV20-1 NA TRBD1 15 TRBJ1-4
CASSPPGRDSYEQYF TGTGCCAGCAGCCCCCCGGGGCGGGATTCCTACGAGCAGTACTTC TRBV7-2 many NA 15 TRBJ2-7
CASSPSTSGRAYEQYF TGTGCCAGCAGCCCCAGCACTAGCGGGAGGGCCTACGAGCAGTACTTC TRBV6-2/TRBV6-3 many TRBD2 16 TRBJ2-7
CASSLSGPSPEQYF TGTGCCAGCAGCTTATCAGGACCCAGCCCCGAGCAGTACTTC TRBV7-2 many NA 14 TRBJ2-7
CASSLVPEGNIQYF TGTGCCAGCAGCTTAGTCCCAGAGGGAAACATTCAGTACTTC TRBV7-8 few NA 14 TRBJ2-4
CAIRGGMNTEAFF TGTGCCATAAGGGGGGGTATGAACACTGAAGCTTTCTTT TRBV12-3/TRBV12-4 NA NA 13 TRBJ1-1
CASSLARLAGNNEQFF TGTGCCAGCAGCTTAGCGAGGCTAGCGGGGAACAATGAGCAGTTCTTC TRBV7-2 many TRBD2 16 TRBJ2-1
CASSDRGQTEAFF TGCGCCAGCAGTGATCGCGGCCAGACTGAAGCTTTCTTT TRBV10-2 few NA 13 TRBJ1-1
CSATDGIGYTF TGCAGTGCTACCGACGGGATTGGCTACACCTTC TRBV20-1 NA NA 11 TRBJ1-2
CASSEPGQDYGYTF TGCGCCAGCAGCGAACCGGGACAGGACTATGGCTACACCTTC TRBV4-1 many TRBD1 14 TRBJ1-2